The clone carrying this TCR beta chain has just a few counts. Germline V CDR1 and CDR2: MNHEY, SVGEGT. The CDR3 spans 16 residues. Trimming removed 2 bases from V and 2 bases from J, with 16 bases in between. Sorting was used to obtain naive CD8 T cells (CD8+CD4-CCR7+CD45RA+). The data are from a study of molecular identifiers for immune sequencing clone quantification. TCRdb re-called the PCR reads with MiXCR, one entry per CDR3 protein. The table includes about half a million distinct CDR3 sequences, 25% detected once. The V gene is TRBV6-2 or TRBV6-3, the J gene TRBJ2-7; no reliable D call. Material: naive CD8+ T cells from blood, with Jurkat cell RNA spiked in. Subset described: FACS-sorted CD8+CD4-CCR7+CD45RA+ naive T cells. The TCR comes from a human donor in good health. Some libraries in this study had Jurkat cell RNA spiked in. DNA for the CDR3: TGTGCCAGCAGTTACCATATCGTCAGTTCCACCTACGAGCAGTACTTC. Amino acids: CASSYHIVSSTYEQYF.